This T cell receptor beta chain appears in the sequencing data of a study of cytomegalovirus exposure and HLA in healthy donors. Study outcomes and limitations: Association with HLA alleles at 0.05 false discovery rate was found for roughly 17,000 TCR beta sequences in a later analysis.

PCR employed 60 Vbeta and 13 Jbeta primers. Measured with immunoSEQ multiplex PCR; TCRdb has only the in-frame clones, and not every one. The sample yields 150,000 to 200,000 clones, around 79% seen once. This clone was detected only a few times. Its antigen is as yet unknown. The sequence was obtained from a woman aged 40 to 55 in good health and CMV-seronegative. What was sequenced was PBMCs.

CDR3 sequence reads: CASSQSTGRYSNQPQHF. The CDR3, as DNA: TGCGCCAGCAGCCAAAGCACCGGGAGATATAGCAATCAGCCCCAGCATTTT. The chain carries TRBV4-1 and TRBJ1-5; D gene unclear. V was trimmed by 2 bases and J by 0 bases, leaving 14 bases between them. The CDR3 extends over 17 amino acids. Germline values: CDR1 MGHRA, CDR2 YSYEKL.